These 17 T cell receptor beta chains originate from one sample sequenced in a study of control samples from healthy donors and cancer patients. This table comes from immunoSEQ multiplex PCR, and its TCRdb copy is limited to in-frame clones, with some not included. The sample holds 350,000 to 450,000 clones; over 75% are singletons and the top ten take more than 6%. The sample consisted of PBMCs. The source of these receptors is a man in his forties or fifties with head and neck cancer.

The chain is built from TRBV27 and TRBJ1-1, with D perhaps matching TRBD1 (5 bases). Trimming removed 6 bases at V and 4 bases at J, with 18 bases between. CDR1 MNHEY and CDR2 SMNVEV come from the germline V gene (reference sequence). The CDR3 is 15 residues long. This chain's CDR3 is CASSRRGSGGTEAFF. CDR3 sequence (DNA): TGTGCCAGCAGCAGACGGGGCTCGGGCGGCACTGAAGCTTTCTTT.

Only one count was recorded for this clone. The J gene is TRBJ2-1, the V gene TRBV2; D is undetermined. There are 13 residues in the CDR3. Per germline, CDR1 SNHLY and CDR2 FYNNEI. The V end lost 2 bases, the J end lost 8 bases, and 10 bases lay between the germline ends. The CDR3 loop is CASSEWVRDEQFF. CDR3 DNA sequence: TGTGCCAGCAGTGAATGGGTCCGGGATGAGCAGTTCTTC.

The chain is built from TRBV28 and TRBJ2-3; 7 bases agree with TRBD1. CDR3 length: 14 residues. V shed 6 bases and J 7 bases; nucleotides not matched to a gene: 10. Germline V gene sequence: CDR1 MDHEN, CDR2 SYDVKM. In nucleotides, the CDR3 is TGTGCCAGCAGATTGACAGGGAACTTGAATACGCAGTATTTT. This sequence encodes CASRLTGNLNTQYF.

The V gene is TRBV19, the J gene TRBJ1-2; 7 bases align to TRBD1. The V gene's germline CDR1 is LNHDA and CDR2 SQIVND (reference sequence). The length of the CDR3 is 16 residues. Unmatched junction bases numbered 16, after V lost 8 bases and J lost 4 bases. Written as DNA, the CDR3 is TGTGCCAGTCAAGGAGGGACAGCGGCCCGTTCCTATGGCTACACCTTC. Translated, it gives CASQGGTAARSYGYTF. Full variable domain (outside the CDR3, taken from reference TRBV19 and TRBJ1-2): DGGITQSPKYLFRKEGQNVTLSCEQNLNHDAMYWYRQDPGQGLRLIYYSQIVNDFQKGDIAEGYSVSREKKESFPLTVTSAQKNPTAFYLCASQGGTAARSYGYTFGSGTRLTVV.

The rearrangement links TRBV3-1 (or the pseudogene TRBV3-2) to TRBJ2-3, with TRBD2 matching over 12 bases. Germline V lookup: CDR1 LGHDT, CDR2 YNNKEL (reference sequence). This CDR3 spans 15 amino acids. Trimming cost V 6 bases and J 1 base; bases outside gene matches: 2. The CDR3 loop reads CASSRLAGGTDTQYF. The CDR3 coding sequence is TGTGCCAGCAGTCGACTAGCGGGAGGCACAGATACGCAGTATTTT.

This clone was seen only a few times. V usage is TRBV12-3 or TRBV12-4 and J usage is TRBJ2-3, with D perhaps TRBD2 (6 bases). V lost 4 bases and J 6 bases, leaving 8 bases between the germline ends. The CDR3 sequence is 12 residues long. The CDR3 DNA sequence: TGTGCCAGCAGTTCTCTAGCGGATACGCAGTATTTT. As protein: CASSSLADTQYF.

The rearrangement links TRBV5-1 to TRBJ1-5, with 7 bases matching TRBD1. The CDR3 sequence is 15 residues long. Germline loops: CDR1 SGHRS, CDR2 YFSETQ. J lost 3 bases, V lost 4 bases, and 7 bases had no gene match. The CDR3 DNA reads as TGCGCCAGCAGCACAACGACAGGGACCAATCAGCCCCAGCATTTT. Translation gives CASSTTTGTNQPQHF.

This clone was seen more than once but under ten times. J is TRBJ2-7 and V is TRBV30; either TRBD1 or TRBD2 may supply D (5 bases each). Germline assignment: CDR1 GTSNPN and CDR2 SVGIG (reference sequence). The ends were cut back, 8 bases at V and 7 bases at J, with 21 bases in the middle. The CDR3 has 13 residues. CDR3 loop: CAIAPGTQREQYF. Here the CDR3 DNA reads TGTGCCATCGCCCCGGGGACCCAGAGGGAGCAGTACTTC.

This chain links TRBV11-2 with TRBJ2-7, with a possible D match to TRBD1 (5 bases). Trimming took off 3 bases at V and 0 bases at J, with 6 bases between the two ends. CDR3 length: 13 residues. CDR1 and CDR2 (germline): SGHAT, FQNNGV. CDR3 sequence: CASSFRVSYEQYF. Here the CDR3 DNA reads TGTGCCAGCAGCTTCAGGGTCTCCTACGAGCAGTACTTC.

The chain joins TRBV21-1 to TRBJ2-4; the D call TRBD2 from the table was never checked on the DNA. TRBV21-1 is designated a pseudogene. The CDR3 loop spans 21 amino acids. DNA of the CDR3: TGTGCCAGCAGCAAAGTCCCAGGACTAGCCCCCCGACAGGAAGCCAAAAACATTCAGTACTTC. Its protein product is CASSKVPGLAPRQEAKNIQYF.

Remarks on this clone: Other DNA sequences within the sample encode an identical CDR3. This chain connects TRBV29-1 to TRBJ1-5; TRBD1 might be the D (5 bases). V was clipped by 4 bases and J by 5 bases, with 12 bases between them. Germline loops: CDR1 SQVTM, CDR2 ANQGSEA. This CDR3 has 13 amino acids. This CDR3 is CSVVGGADQPQHF. DNA for the CDR3: TGCAGCGTTGTGGGGGGAGCCGATCAGCCCCAGCATTTT.

The genes are TRBV11-1 and TRBJ2-5; D is unclear. V was cut by 0 bases and J by 5 bases, with 7 bases left in between. This CDR3 is 13 amino acids long. Per germline, CDR1 SGHAT and CDR2 FQDESV (reference sequence). CDR3 amino acids: CASSLAHLETQYF. CDR3 in DNA: TGTGCCAGCAGCTTAGCGCATCTGGAGACCCAGTACTTC. The complete variable domain, with remaining parts taken from reference TRBV11-1 and TRBJ2-5, reads EAEVAQSPRYKITEKSQAVAFWCDPISGHATLYWYRQILGQGPELLVQFQDESVVDDSQLPKDRFSAERLKGVDSTLKIQPAELGDSAMYLCASSLAHLETQYFGPGTRLLVL.

This clone has only a few counts. The rearrangement links TRBV7-9 to TRBJ2-7, with 8 bases aligning to TRBD1. The V gene end was trimmed by 3 bases and the J gene end by 7 bases; junction bases not matched to a gene: 8. Germline V gene sequence: CDR1 SEHNR, CDR2 FQNEAQ (reference sequence). The CDR3 extends over 14 amino acids. Here the CDR3 DNA reads TGTGCCAGCAGCTTGACAGGGGAGACTTTTGAGCAGTACTTC. Amino acids: CASSLTGETFEQYF.

This clone was seen a single time. V is TRBV7-9 and J is TRBJ1-2, with D possibly being TRBD1 (5 bases). The CDR3 sequence is 14 residues long. Germline CDR1 reads SEHNR; CDR2 reads FQNEAQ (reference sequence). V was pared by 5 bases and J by 5 bases, with 15 bases between. CDR3 region: CASSPSGTSYGYTF. Here the CDR3 DNA reads TGTGCCAGCAGCCCATCCGGGACGTCTTATGGCTACACCTTC.

This rearrangement joins TRBV9 to TRBJ2-6, with D tentatively TRBD1 (6 bases). From germline, CDR1 is SGDLS and CDR2 YYNGEE. V dropped 4 bases and J dropped 4 bases, with 12 bases sitting between them. The CDR3 runs 15 residues. The CDR3 spells CASSMTGAGANVLTF. The CDR3 DNA is TGTGCCAGCAGCATGACAGGTGCGGGGGCCAACGTCCTGACTTTC.

The chain recombines TRBV10-3 with TRBJ2-7, with D tentatively TRBD1 or TRBD2 (5 bases each). This CDR3 contains 15 residues. Germline values: CDR1 ENHRY, CDR2 SYGVKD. V lost 2 bases to trimming and J lost 2 bases, with 13 bases between them. In DNA form, the CDR3 reads TGTGCCATCAGTGAGCCGGGACCGCGAACCTACGAGCAGTACTTC. It translates to CAISEPGPRTYEQYF.

The genes are TRBV3-1 (or the pseudogene TRBV3-2) and TRBJ1-6, with 7 bases identical to TRBD1. The CDR3 loop spans 15 amino acids. Trimming cost V 4 bases and J 9 bases; bases outside gene matches: 9. Germline CDR1 reads LGHDT; CDR2 reads YNNKEL (reference sequence). CDR3 bases: TGTGCCAGCAGCCCCCGGGGGGCAGGGGGTTCACCCCTCCACTTT. Amino acid sequence: CASSPRGAGGSPLHF.